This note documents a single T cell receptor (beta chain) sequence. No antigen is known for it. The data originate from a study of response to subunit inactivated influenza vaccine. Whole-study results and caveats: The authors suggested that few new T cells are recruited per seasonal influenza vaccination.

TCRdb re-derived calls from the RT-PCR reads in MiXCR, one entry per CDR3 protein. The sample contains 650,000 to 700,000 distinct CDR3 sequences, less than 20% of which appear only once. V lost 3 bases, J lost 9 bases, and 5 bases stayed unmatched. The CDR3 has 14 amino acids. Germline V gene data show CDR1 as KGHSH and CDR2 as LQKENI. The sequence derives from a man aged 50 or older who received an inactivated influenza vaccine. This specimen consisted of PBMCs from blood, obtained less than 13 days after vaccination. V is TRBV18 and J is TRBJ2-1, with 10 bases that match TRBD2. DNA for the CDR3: TGTGCCAGCTCACCCGCTAGCGGGAGCGGTGAGCAGTTCTTC. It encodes CASSPASGSGEQFF.